The 13 T cell receptor beta chains below come from one sample, sequenced in a study of blood T cell repertoires in COVID-19. Measured with immunoSEQ multiplex PCR; TCRdb has only the in-frame clones, and not every one. Here the sample spans about 130,000 clones, about four fifths being singletons. Sequencing was carried out using peripheral blood. Receptors originate from a woman aged 55-70 years with acute or convalescent COVID-19.

The chain carries TRBV29-1 and TRBJ1-2, with D unclear. This CDR3 contains 12 residues. V gave up 0 bases and J gave up 4 bases, with 6 bases separating them. The germline gives CDR1 SQVTM, CDR2 ANQGSEA. CDR3 region: CSVEDLSYGYTF. CDR3 in DNA: TGCAGCGTTGAAGATCTCAGCTATGGCTACACCTTC. Based on the CDR3 plus reference TRBV29-1 and TRBJ1-2, the full variable domain is SAVISQKPSRDICQRGTSLTIQCQVDSQVTMMFWYRQQPGQSLTLIATANQGSEATYESGFVIDKFPISRPNLTFSTLTVSNMSPEDSSIYLCSVEDLSYGYTFGSGTRLTVV.

The gene calls are TRBV7-3 and TRBJ2-2, with 9 bases fitting TRBD1. Germline V gene data show CDR1 as SGHTA and CDR2 as FQGTGA. This CDR3 contains 16 residues. The V segment lost 4 bases and the J segment 1 base; nucleotides outside the gene matches: 4. For the CDR3, the DNA is TGTGCCAGCAGCTCGAGACAGGGGGGGAACACCGGGGAGCTGTTTTTT. It yields the protein CASSSRQGGNTGELFF.

The chain links TRBV24-1 to TRBJ2-3; 9 nucleotides agree with TRBD1. The CDR3 covers 16 residues. Germline CDR1 reads KGHDR; CDR2 reads SFDVKD. Germline trimming cut 3 bases from V and 3 bases from J; bases unmatched to any gene: 6. The CDR3 loop reads CATSDPSDRGTDTQYF. CDR3 DNA sequence: TGTGCCACCAGTGATCCGTCGGACAGGGGAACAGATACGCAGTATTTT.

V gene TRBV11-2 combines with J gene TRBJ2-2; a possible D gene is TRBD1 (6 bases). The germline V gene has CDR1 SGHAT and CDR2 FQNNGV. The CDR3 has 14 residues. Trimming took off 4 bases at V and 7 bases at J, with 13 bases between the two ends. CDR3 sequence (DNA): TGTGCCAGCAGCTCACAGGGAAGGAGCGGGGAGCTGTTTTTT. It translates to CASSSQGRSGELFF.

CDR3: CASSRDFASTDTQYF. The CDR3 DNA follows: TGTGCCAGCAGCCGGGACTTCGCTAGCACAGATACGCAGTATTTT. The chain employs TRBV7-9 and TRBJ2-3; possible D gene TRBD2, 6 bases. The CDR3 has 15 residues. Trimming took off 5 bases at V and 0 bases at J, with 12 bases between the two ends. CDR1 and CDR2 from the germline V gene are SEHNR and FQNEAQ (reference sequence).

The J gene is TRBJ1-1, the V gene TRBV12-3 or TRBV12-4, with D perhaps TRBD1 (5 bases). This CDR3 region has 13 residues. Between the trimmed V and J ends, which lost 1 base and 5 bases, there was a span of 8 bases. The CDR3 DNA sequence: TGTGCCAGCAGTTTAGTAAGGGGAACTGAAGCTTTCTTT. Translating it yields CASSLVRGTEAFF.

This chain connects TRBV11-2 to TRBJ1-2, with 9 bases that match TRBD1. The germline gives CDR1 SGHAT, CDR2 FQNNGV. The CDR3 sequence is 15 residues long. The V segment lost 2 bases and the J segment 8 bases; nucleotides outside the gene matches: 9. The CDR3 coding sequence is TGTGCCAGCAGCTTACAACAGGGGGCGAGCCGCGGCTACACCTTC. Amino acid sequence: CASSLQQGASRGYTF.

This sequence joins TRBV27 and TRBJ1-2; D remains unclear. Germline loops: CDR1 MNHEY, CDR2 SMNVEV (reference sequence). Trimming took 3 bases from V and 2 from J, leaving 10 bases between them. The CDR3 covers 14 residues. The CDR3 nucleotides read TGTGCCAGCAGTTTGGAGGGATCGAACTATGGCTACACCTTC. It encodes CASSLEGSNYGYTF.

The chain has TRBV2 and TRBJ2-2; D is ambiguous. V lost 5 bases and J 4 bases, leaving 11 bases between the germline ends. CDR3 length: 14 amino acids. Germline V gene lookup returns CDR1 SNHLY and CDR2 FYNNEI. CDR3 nucleotide sequence: TGTGCCAGCAGTCGCGGAGACCCCACCGGGGAGCTGTTTTTT. It specifies CASSRGDPTGELFF.

The chain uses TRBV6-5 and TRBJ2-1; possible D gene TRBD2, 5 bases. Per the germline V gene, CDR1 is MNHEY and CDR2 is SVGAGI. The germline V and J ends were trimmed by 6 bases and 9 bases, with 12 bases remaining between them. This CDR3 has 12 residues. In DNA form, the CDR3 reads TGTGCCAGCAGCCGGACGGGGAGTGAGCAGTTCTTC. Translation: CASSRTGSEQFF.

The chain couples TRBV5-1 to TRBJ2-5; D remains ambiguous. The CDR3 has 14 residues. Germline CDR1 and CDR2: SGHRS and YFSETQ. V was clipped by 0 bases and J by 5 bases, with 11 bases between them. The CDR3 here is CASSLDSTSETQYF. The CDR3 region has the DNA TGCGCCAGCAGCTTGGATAGCACGAGCGAGACCCAGTACTTC.

The chain joins TRBV7-3 to TRBJ1-1, with 7 bases matching TRBD1. From germline, CDR1 is SGHTA and CDR2 FQGTGA. Losses at the gene ends were 4 bases for V and 2 bases for J; bases not matched to a gene: 7. The CDR3 is 15 residues long. The CDR3: CASSSGGTANTEAFF. CDR3 bases: TGTGCCAGCAGCTCCGGAGGGACAGCCAACACTGAAGCTTTCTTT.

The chain uses TRBV23-1 and TRBJ2-7, with D maybe TRBD1 (5 bases). TRBV23-1 is reported as an ORF; its role is uncertain. Trimming took 8 bases from V and 4 from J, leaving 15 bases between them. The CDR3 runs to 13 residues. CDR3 sequence: CASGRAWDYEQYV. The DNA for the CDR3 is TGCGCCAGCGGCAGGGCATGGGATTACGAGCAGTACGTC.